The 21 T cell receptor beta chains reported below all come from one sample, sequenced in a study of glioma-infiltrating T cells. Amplification of TCR alpha and beta CDR3 regions from RNA used iRepertoire nested multiplex PCR. TCRdb recomputed calls from the multiplex PCR reads with MiXCR, one row per CDR3 protein. This sample yields 300,000 to 450,000 distinct CDR3 sequences, of which roughly 41% are seen a single time; 9.5% to 15% belongs to the top ten. Sample: glioma tissue, nonneoplastic brain tissue, or PBMCs (not recorded which). Source of these receptors: a human donor with low-grade glioma or glioblastoma, undergoing nonglioma brain surgery, or in good health (not recorded which).

This clonotype turned up a few times. The rearrangement links TRBV27 to TRBJ1-2; weak D call: TRBD1 (5 bases). There are 14 residues in the CDR3. Trimming pared 4 bases from V and 2 bases from J, leaving 11 bases between. The germline V gene encodes CDR1 MNHEY and CDR2 SMNVEV (reference sequence). CDR3 sequence: CASSYRQGNYGYTF. The CDR3 nucleotides are TGTGCCAGCAGTTATCGGCAGGGCAACTATGGCTACACCTTC.

This clonotype was recorded at least ten times. The rearrangement links TRBV19 to TRBJ1-2; D is possibly TRBD1 (6 bases). Germline values: CDR1 LNHDA, CDR2 SQIVND (reference sequence). The length of the CDR3 is 17 residues. Trimming shortened V by 3 bases and J by 3 bases, and 20 bases separated the two germline ends. CDR3 sequence reads: CASSIRDISSPDYGYTF. The DNA for the CDR3 is TGTGCCAGTAGTATTCGGGACATTTCGTCCCCCGACTATGGCTACACCTTC.

This clonotype was seen a single time. This may come from a read error, since a much larger clone is one base off. The chain couples TRBV27 to TRBJ1-5; perhaps TRBD1 as D (5 bases). Per the germline V gene, CDR1 is MNHEY and CDR2 is SMNVEV (reference sequence). With 8 bases removed from V and 4 bases from J, the gap between germline ends came to 12 bases. The CDR3 loop spans 13 amino acids. CDR3 amino acids: CASCTGENQPQHF. The CDR3 nucleotides read TGTGCCAGCTGCACAGGAGAAAATCAGCCCCAGCATTTT.

Note on this clonotype: Given a much more abundant clone one base away, this may be a read error. This chain links TRBV6-2 or TRBV6-3 with TRBJ1-1; D is unclear. The germline V gene encodes CDR1 MNHEY and CDR2 SVGEGT. V was clipped by 5 bases and J by 3 bases, with 19 bases between them. The CDR3 totals 16 residues. The DNA of the CDR3 is TGTGCCAGCAGTCACTTTTCTGATTTGGTCGACACTGAAGCTTTCTTT. Protein sequence: CASSHFSDLVDTEAFF.

This clonotype was seen only a few times. The rearrangement joins TRBV3-1 to TRBJ2-3; 10 positions match TRBD1. Trimming cost V 3 bases and J 6 bases; bases outside gene matches: 6. Germline V gives CDR1 LGHDT, CDR2 YNNKEL (reference sequence). The CDR3 totals 15 residues. CDR3 nucleotides: TGTGCCAGCAGCCACCGGGACAGGGGTCCGGATACGCAGTATTTT. This encodes CASSHRDRGPDTQYF.

A few counts support this clonotype. The V and J genes are TRBV20-1 and TRBJ2-3; 9 nucleotides match TRBD2. CDR3 size: 15 residues. Germline CDR1 reads DFQATT; CDR2 reads SNEGSKA (reference sequence). Trimming removed 3 bases from V and 2 bases from J; junction bases left unmatched: 6. The CDR3 bases are TGCAGTGCTAGCACGACTAGCGGAAACACAGATACGCAGTATTTT. Protein: CSASTTSGNTDTQYF.

This clonotype was observed many times. V is TRBV6-1 and J is TRBJ2-3; D is possibly TRBD2 (5 bases). Germline values: CDR1 MNHNS, CDR2 SASEGT. With 8 bases removed from V and 14 bases from J, the gap between germline ends came to 17 bases. CDR3 length equals 11 residues. The chain's CDR3 is CASGTTSERYF. CDR3 bases: TGTGCCAGCGGCACCACTAGTGAACGGTATTTT.

This clonotype came up many times. The V and J genes are TRBV27 and TRBJ2-6; 7 bases line up with TRBD1. V shed 3 bases and J 3 bases; nucleotides not matched to a gene: 5. This CDR3 is 16 amino acids long. Germline CDR1 reads MNHEY; CDR2 reads SMNVEV (reference sequence). For the CDR3, the DNA is TGTGCCAGCAGTTTCCCCACAGGGGATGGGGCCAACGTCCTGACTTTC. This codes for CASSFPTGDGANVLTF.

This clonotype came up a few times. The V and J genes are TRBV7-2 and TRBJ2-5; no definite D call. Looked up from germline, CDR1 is SGHTA and CDR2 is FQGNSA. This CDR3 has 13 amino acids. Trimming pared 3 bases from V and 1 base from J, leaving 6 bases between. CDR3 DNA sequence: TGTGCCAGCAGCTTTGGGCCCCAAGAGACCCAGTACTTC. It specifies CASSFGPQETQYF.

This clonotype was seen just once. The chain is built from TRBV7-2 and TRBJ2-7; tentatively, D is TRBD2 (6 bases). Trimming shortened V by 2 bases and J by 3 bases, and 23 bases separated the two germline ends. From germline, CDR1 is SGHTA and CDR2 FQGNSA. This CDR3 comprises 18 residues. This CDR3 is CASSLFGTGEGHHYEQYF. The CDR3 nucleotides are TGTGCCAGCAGCTTATTCGGGACGGGAGAGGGGCATCACTACGAGCAGTACTTC. The full variable domain, completed using reference TRBV7-2 and TRBJ2-7, is GAGVSQSPSNKVTEKGKDVELRCDPISGHTALYWYRQSLGQGLEFLIYFQGNSAPDKSGLPSDRFSAERTGGSVSTLTIQRTQQEDSAVYLCASSLFGTGEGHHYEQYFGPGTRLTVT.

Of note for this clonotype: This could be a read error, since a much larger clone is one nucleotide away. V and J are TRBV7-2 and TRBJ2-1; D ambiguous. The length of the CDR3 is 12 residues. In germline, CDR1 is SGHTA, CDR2 FQGNSA. For the CDR3, the DNA is TGTGCCAGCAGCCGCCCGGGCGGTGAGAAGTTCTTC. This codes for CASSRPGGEKFF.

This clonotype was observed at least ten times. The chain employs TRBV27 and TRBJ2-3; 7 bases are shared with TRBD2. This CDR3 is 14 amino acids long. Germline V gene lookup returns CDR1 MNHEY and CDR2 SMNVEV (reference sequence). The V gene end was trimmed by 7 bases and the J gene end by 4 bases; junction bases not matched to a gene: 8. The CDR3 region is CASNAGVYPDTQYF. The CDR3 nucleotides read TGTGCCAGCAATGCGGGAGTGTACCCAGATACGCAGTATTTT.

Worth noting for this clonotype: A junction boundary mismatches the germline segment, possibly from a read error. The chain employs TRBV2 and TRBJ2-5, with 8 positions matching TRBD2. The CDR3 extends over 15 amino acids. Germline values: CDR1 SNHLY, CDR2 FYNNEI. CDR3 nucleotide sequence: TGTGCCGGCAGTGTCAGGAGCGGGAGTAGGCAGACCCAGTACTTC. Protein sequence: CAGSVRSGSRQTQYF.

In its sample, this clonotype was seen a few times. The junction departs from germline at one end; a sequencing error may be responsible. V and J are TRBV28 and TRBJ1-6; no firm D call. Per germline, CDR1 MDHEN and CDR2 SYDVKM. The CDR3 spans 13 residues. This CDR3 reads CVSREGYNSPLHF. The CDR3 DNA sequence: TGTGTCAGCAGAGAGGGTTATAATTCACCCCTCCACTTT.

There are many counts of this clonotype. The V and J genes are TRBV27 and TRBJ1-3; D possibly corresponds to TRBD1 (5 bases). Germline values: CDR1 MNHEY, CDR2 SMNVEV (reference sequence). Trimming stripped 4 bases from V and 0 bases from J, with 13 bases between. This CDR3 spans 16 amino acids. The CDR3 here is CASSSRTYGSGNTIYF. The CDR3 bases are TGTGCCAGCAGTTCAAGGACATACGGCTCTGGAAACACCATATATTTT.

This clonotype was seen only a few times. The V gene is TRBV27, the J gene TRBJ2-2; D is unresolved. V was trimmed by 3 bases and J by 2 bases, leaving 1 base between them. The germline CDR1 and CDR2 sequences are MNHEY and SMNVEV (reference sequence). This CDR3 spans 12 amino acids. For the CDR3, the DNA is TGTGCCAGCAGTTTCAACACCGGGGAGCTGTTTTTT. Translation: CASSFNTGELFF.

A remark on this clonotype: Possible read error: a much larger clone is one base away. This chain uses TRBV7-2 with TRBJ2-5; the D gene is possibly TRBD2 (5 bases). Germline V gene sequence: CDR1 SGHTA, CDR2 FQGNSA. V lost 2 bases and J lost 4, with 14 bases in between. The CDR3 totals 15 residues. The CDR3 DNA is TGTGCCAGCAGCTTAACCGCTAGCTTAGGAGAGACCCAGTACTTC. Translated: CASSLTASLGETQYF.

This clonotype showed up many times. This chain joins TRBV6-1 and TRBJ2-1; D not certain. Per germline, CDR1 MNHNS and CDR2 SASEGT. V was cut by 6 bases and J by 3 bases, with 9 bases left in between. There are 13 residues in the CDR3. The CDR3 DNA sequence: TGTGCCAGCAGACCGGACGGCTACAATGAGCAGTTCTTC. It specifies CASRPDGYNEQFF.

For this clonotype: This clone may be a read error of a much larger clone one base away. The V and J genes are TRBV27 and TRBJ2-2; weak D call: TRBD2 (5 bases). Germline CDR1 reads MNHEY; CDR2 reads SMNVEV (reference sequence). The CDR3 length is 16 residues. Trimming pared 6 bases from V and 0 bases from J, leaving 14 bases between. CDR3 bases: TGTGCCAGCAGCGAGATAGCGTTCGCGAACACCGGGGAGCTGTTTTTT. Protein: CASSEIAFANTGELFF.

The chain recombines TRBV28 with TRBJ2-3; the D is unclear. The V and J ends lost 3 bases and 2 bases respectively, with 15 bases between them. The CDR3 runs to 16 residues. Germline V lookup: CDR1 MDHEN, CDR2 SYDVKM. CDR3 protein: CASSFGSFGSTDTQYF. In DNA, the CDR3 is TGTGCCAGCAGTTTTGGCAGCTTTGGGTCCACAGATACGCAGTATTTT.

The CDR3, as DNA: TGTGCCAGCAGCTTGGACTATGGACCCAGATATGGCTACACCTTC. Translation gives CASSLDYGPRYGYTF. V is TRBV5-4 and J is TRBJ1-2; D is uncertain. CDR1 is SGHNT and CDR2 is YYREEE in the germline V gene (reference sequence). Deletions cut 0 bases from V and 5 bases from J, with 14 bases between. This CDR3 region has 15 residues.